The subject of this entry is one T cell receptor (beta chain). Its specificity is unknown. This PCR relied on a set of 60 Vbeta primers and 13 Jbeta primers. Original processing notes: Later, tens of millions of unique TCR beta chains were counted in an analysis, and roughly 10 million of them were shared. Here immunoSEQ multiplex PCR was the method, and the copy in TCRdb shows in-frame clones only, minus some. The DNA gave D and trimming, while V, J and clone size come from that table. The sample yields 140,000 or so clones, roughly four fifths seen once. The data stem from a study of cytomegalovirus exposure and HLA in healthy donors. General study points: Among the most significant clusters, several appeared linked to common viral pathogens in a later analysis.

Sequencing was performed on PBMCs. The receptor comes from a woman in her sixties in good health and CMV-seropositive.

This chain's CDR3 is CASSPRDSLQETQYF. CDR3 bases: TGTGCCAGCAGCCCCCGGGACAGCCTTCAAGAGACCCAGTACTTC. V gene TRBV7-9 combines with J gene TRBJ2-5, with TRBD1 matching over 7 bases. The germline gives CDR1 SEHNR, CDR2 FQNEAQ (reference sequence). CDR3 length: 15 amino acids. V gave up 5 bases and J gave up 2 bases; unmatched junction bases: 8.